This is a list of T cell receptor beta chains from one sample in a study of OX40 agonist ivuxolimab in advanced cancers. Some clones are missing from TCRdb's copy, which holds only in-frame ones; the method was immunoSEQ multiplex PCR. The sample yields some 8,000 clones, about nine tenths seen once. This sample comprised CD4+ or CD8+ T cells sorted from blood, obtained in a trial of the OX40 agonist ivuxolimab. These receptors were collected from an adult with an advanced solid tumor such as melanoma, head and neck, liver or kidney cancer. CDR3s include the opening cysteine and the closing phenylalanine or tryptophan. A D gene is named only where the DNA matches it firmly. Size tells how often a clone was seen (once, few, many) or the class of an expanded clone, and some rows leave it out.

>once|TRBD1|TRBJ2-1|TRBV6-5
TGTGCCAGCAGTTACGACAGGGGTAATGAGCAGTTCTTC
CASSYDRGNEQFF
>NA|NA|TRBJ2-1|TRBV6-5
TGTGCCAGCAGTTACCCCGGGGGAGGCTACAATGAGCAGTTCTTC
CASSYPGGGYNEQFF
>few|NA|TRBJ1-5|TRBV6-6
TGTGCCAGCAGGGATAGCAATCAGCCCCAGCATTTT
CASRDSNQPQHF
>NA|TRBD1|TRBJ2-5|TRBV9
TGTGCCAGCAGCGTAGGAGGGGGCGGGGAGACCCAGTACTTC
CASSVGGGGETQYF
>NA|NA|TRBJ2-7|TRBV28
TGTGCCAGCAGTTTCCATCTCTGGGTCTTATCCTACGAGCAGTACTTC
CASSFHLWVLSYEQYF
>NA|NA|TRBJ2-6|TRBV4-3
TGCGCCAGCAGCCAAGTGTGGCCGGGACTCGTCTCTGGGGCCAACGTCCTGACTTTC
CASSQVWPGLVSGANVLTF
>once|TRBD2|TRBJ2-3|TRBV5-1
TGCGCCAGCAGCCCCCGGACTAGCGACACAGATACGCAGTATTTT
CASSPRTSDTDTQYF
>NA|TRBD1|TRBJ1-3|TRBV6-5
TGTGCCAGCAGTTACTCGGACAGGGGTGGTGGAAACACCATATATTTT
CASSYSDRGGGNTIYF
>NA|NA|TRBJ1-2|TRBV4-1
TGCGCCAGCAGCCACCAAGTCGTAGATGCGGAGTGTGCCTTC
CASSHQVVDAECAF
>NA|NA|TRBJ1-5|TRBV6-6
TGTGCCAGCACCCCCTCCTGGACAGTCAATCAGCCCCAGCATTTT
CASTPSWTVNQPQHF
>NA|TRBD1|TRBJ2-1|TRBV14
TGTGCCAGCAGCCAAGTTCCGGTCTGGACAGGGAGATCGCATGAGCAGTTCTTC
CASSQVPVWTGRSHEQFF
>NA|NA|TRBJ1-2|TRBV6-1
TGTGCCAGCAGTGAAGTAAGGGGCACTGGCTACACCTTC
CASSEVRGTGYTF
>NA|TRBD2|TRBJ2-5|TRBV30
TGTGCCTGGAGTGATCCGGGACTAGCGGGAGTGGAGACCCAGTACTTC
CAWSDPGLAGVETQYF
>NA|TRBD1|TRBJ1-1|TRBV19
TGTGCCAGCACGCTACAGGGGGTTAGGACTGAAGCTTTCTTT
CASTLQGVRTEAFF
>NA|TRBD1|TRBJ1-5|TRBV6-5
TGTGCCAGCAGTTGGGGACAGGGGTTTCAGCCCCAGCATTTT
CASSWGQGFQPQHF
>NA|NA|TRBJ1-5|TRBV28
TGTGCCAGCAGTTTAACGCGGTGGGGAAGACGCATGGAGCCCCAGCATTTT
CASSLTRWGRRMEPQHF
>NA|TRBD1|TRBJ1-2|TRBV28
TGTGCCAGCAGCCGTCCGGGGACAGACTTTAACTATGGCTACACCTTC
CASSRPGTDFNYGYTF
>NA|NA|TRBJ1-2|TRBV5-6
TGTGCCAGCAGCTTTGGGCATGGCTACACCTTC
CASSFGHGYTF
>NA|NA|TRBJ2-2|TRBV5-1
TGCGCCAGCAGCTTAAGGAACACCGGGGAGCTGTTTTTT
CASSLRNTGELFF
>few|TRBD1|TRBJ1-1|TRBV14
TGTGCCAGCAGCGGACAGGCACTGAACACTGAAGCTTTCTTT
CASSGQALNTEAFF